The rows below give T cell receptor beta chains drawn from one sample of a study of T cell changes during pregnancy in multiple sclerosis. TCRdb's copy holds only in-frame clones and misses some; the assay was immunoSEQ multiplex PCR. The data show about 52,000 clones, with 85% to 95% seen just once and 0.25% held by the top ten. Sequenced material: CD4+ T cells from peripheral blood mononuclear cells, taken in the third trimester of pregnancy. Every receptor here comes from a female donor with multiple sclerosis, enrolled in a pregnancy study. CDR3s include the opening cysteine and the closing phenylalanine or tryptophan.

v_gene	len	CDR3aa
TRBV7-6	15	CASSLTTGVTDTQYF
TRBV9	15	CASSLGGGRGTEAFF
TRBV30	17	CAWSKLRGARGNQPQHF
TRBV6-5	15	CASSYLGQGGYGYTF
TRBV5-4	14	CASSGTGTTNEQFF
TRBV15	16	CATSSLAGRFTDTQYF
TRBV10-3	16	CAISEAGQLSTDTQYF
TRBV19	11	CASSIDAKAFF
TRBV5-1	15	CASSRLTGNGETQYF
TRBV28	16	CASRPNPGTGHEKLFF
TRBV19	13	CASSWTITDTQYF
TRBV5-1	14	CASSAMTSGYEQYF
TRBV5-6	15	CASSVPGQGGEGYTF
TRBV7-2	15	CASSSYRGSGNTIYF
TRBV9	15	CASSGEGGTGEKLFF
TRBV9	16	CASSVGGLTGSYEQYF
TRBV6-1	15	CASSIGTLNTGELFF
TRBV19	15	CASSPSGTNTGELFF
TRBV5-4	16	CATHPGGGRASDTQYF
TRBV5-4	13	CASSRGAGAEAFF
TRBV23-1	15	CASSRRGGVRYEQYF
TRBV7-9	15	CASSLAGQRGYGYTF
TRBV7-2	14	CASSRGGLAVEQYF
TRBV10-2	16	CASSPHRQGARYEQYF
TRBV11-3	13	CASSFLYTDTQYF
TRBV6-4	14	CASSSKSNTGELFF
TRBV30	16	CAWSVRGPGREYGYTF